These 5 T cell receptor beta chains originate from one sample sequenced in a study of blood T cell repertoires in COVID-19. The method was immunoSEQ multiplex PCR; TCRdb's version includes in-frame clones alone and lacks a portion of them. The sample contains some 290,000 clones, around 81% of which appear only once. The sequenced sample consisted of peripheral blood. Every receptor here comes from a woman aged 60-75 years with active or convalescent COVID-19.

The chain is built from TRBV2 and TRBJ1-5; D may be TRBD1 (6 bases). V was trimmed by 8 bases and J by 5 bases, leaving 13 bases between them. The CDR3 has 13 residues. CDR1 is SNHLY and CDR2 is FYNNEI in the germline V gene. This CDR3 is CASYRDTDQPQHF. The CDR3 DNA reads TGTGCCAGCTACCGGGACACCGATCAGCCCCAGCATTTT.

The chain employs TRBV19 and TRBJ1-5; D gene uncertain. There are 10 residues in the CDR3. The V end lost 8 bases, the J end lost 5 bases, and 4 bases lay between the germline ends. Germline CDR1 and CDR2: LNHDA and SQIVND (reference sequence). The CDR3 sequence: CASGDQPQHF. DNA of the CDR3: TGTGCCAGTGGAGATCAGCCCCAGCATTTT. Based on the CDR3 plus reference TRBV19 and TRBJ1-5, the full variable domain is DGGITQSPKYLFRKEGQNVTLSCEQNLNHDAMYWYRQDPGQGLRLIYYSQIVNDFQKGDIAEGYSVSREKKESFPLTVTSAQKNPTAFYLCASGDQPQHFGDGTRLSIL.

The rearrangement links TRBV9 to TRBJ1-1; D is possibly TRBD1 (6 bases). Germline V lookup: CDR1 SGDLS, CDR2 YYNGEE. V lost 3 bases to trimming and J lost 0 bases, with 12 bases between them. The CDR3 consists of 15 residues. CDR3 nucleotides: TGTGCCAGCAGCGGAGGGGGGGGTTTGAACACTGAAGCTTTCTTT. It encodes CASSGGGGLNTEAFF.

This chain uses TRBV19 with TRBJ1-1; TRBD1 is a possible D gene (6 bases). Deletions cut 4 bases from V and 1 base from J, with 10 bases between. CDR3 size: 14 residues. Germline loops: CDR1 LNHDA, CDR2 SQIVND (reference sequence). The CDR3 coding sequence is TGTGCCAGTAGTAGGGGGACAACGAACACTGAAGCTTTCTTT. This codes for CASSRGTTNTEAFF.

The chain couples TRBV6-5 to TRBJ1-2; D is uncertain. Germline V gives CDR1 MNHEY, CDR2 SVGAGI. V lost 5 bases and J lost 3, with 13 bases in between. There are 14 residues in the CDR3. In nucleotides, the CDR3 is TGTGCCAGCAGTATTAAGAGGGTGGACTATGGCTACACCTTC. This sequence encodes CASSIKRVDYGYTF.